This paragraph covers one TCR beta chain sequence. The germline gives CDR1 SGHNT, CDR2 YYREEE (reference sequence). V was trimmed by 3 bases and J by 2 bases, leaving 18 bases between them. The CDR3 spans 16 residues. The data were taken from a study of shared clonotypes between healthy human individuals. Researchers partitioned CD4+ cells into CD45RA+ naive and CD45RA-negative memory subsets. Several immunoSEQ plates received, in even portions, the genomic DNA of each subset. Clones were read by immunoSEQ multiplex PCR, and TCRdb kept only the in-frame ones, dropping some. The sample carries under 1,100,000 clones, approximately 68% recorded once.

The gene calls are TRBV5-4 and TRBJ2-7, with D perhaps TRBD1 (5 bases). Material for sequencing was memory CD4+ T cells sorted from blood. Documented subset: CD45RA-negative fraction. This clonotype was sampled from a man aged 18 to 29 in good health. CDR3 DNA: TGTGCCAGCAGCTCCTCAGGGAATCTTGCTGCCTACGAGCAGTACTTC. Encoded protein: CASSSSGNLAAYEQYF. Full variable domain (rest looked up from reference TRBV5-4 and TRBJ2-7): ETGVTQSPTHLIKTRGQQVTLRCSSQSGHNTVSWYQQALGQGPQFIFQYYREEENGRGNFPPRFSGLQFPNYSSELNVNALELDDSALYLCASSSSGNLAAYEQYFGPGTRLTVT.